A single sample is the source of the 6 T cell receptor beta chains below, sequenced in a study of OX40 agonist ivuxolimab in advanced cancers. Clones were sequenced by immunoSEQ multiplex PCR, and TCRdb holds only the in-frame ones, with some missing. The sample carries more than 50,000 clones, around 85% recorded once. Here the sequenced sample was CD4+ or CD8+ T cells sorted from blood, taken in a trial of the OX40 agonist ivuxolimab. These receptors came from an adult with an advanced solid tumor such as melanoma, head and neck, liver or kidney cancer.

CDR3 region: CASSLGQSSGNTIYF. For the CDR3, the DNA is TGTGCCAGCAGCTTGGGACAGAGCTCTGGAAACACCATATATTTT. The chain has TRBV7-9 and TRBJ1-3, with 7 bases matching TRBD1. Losses at the gene ends were 3 bases for V and 0 bases for J; bases not matched to a gene: 2. In germline, CDR1 is SEHNR, CDR2 FQNEAQ (reference sequence). There are 15 residues in the CDR3.

The V and J genes are TRBV11-2 and TRBJ1-5; D ambiguous. The CDR3 runs to 13 residues. Germline V gene sequence: CDR1 SGHAT, CDR2 FQNNGV. Trimming took 0 bases from V and 9 from J, leaving 9 bases between them. The CDR3 protein is CASSLDLGLPQHF. CDR3 nucleotides: TGTGCCAGCAGCTTAGATTTAGGTCTGCCCCAGCATTTT.

This clone occurred once. V usage is TRBV6-4 and J usage is TRBJ2-4; TRBD1 agrees at 11 bases. Looked up from germline, CDR1 is MRHNA and CDR2 is SNTAGT. The ends lost 5 bases at V and 8 bases at J; junction bases unmatched: 8. This CDR3 region has 15 residues. CDR3 DNA: TGTGCCAGCAGTCCGGGACAGGGGGTCGGGGACATTCAGTACTTC. Its translation: CASSPGQGVGDIQYF.

The J gene is TRBJ1-2, the V gene TRBV6-4; the D gene is possibly TRBD1 (5 bases). The germline CDR1 and CDR2 sequences are MRHNA and SNTAGT. V was trimmed by 2 bases and J by 1 base, leaving 11 bases between them. The CDR3 is made up of 15 amino acids. The CDR3 DNA follows: TGTGCCAGCAGTGACAGGGCGGGGGTTAACTATGGCTACACCTTC. The encoded protein is CASSDRAGVNYGYTF.

The V and J genes are TRBV6-5 and TRBJ2-2; perhaps TRBD2 as D (5 bases). The V gene's germline CDR1 is MNHEY and CDR2 SVGAGI. The length of the CDR3 is 14 residues. The V end was cut by 2 bases, the J end by 3 bases, with 7 bases between. The CDR3 region has the DNA TGTGCCAGCAGTTACATGGGAGACACCGGGGAGCTGTTTTTT. Translation: CASSYMGDTGELFF.

The chain recombines TRBV5-1 with TRBJ2-5, with D uncertain. Germline V gene data show CDR1 as SGHRS and CDR2 as YFSETQ. The CDR3 is made up of 13 amino acids. The ends were cut back, 4 bases at V and 1 base at J, with 8 bases in the middle. The CDR3 bases are TGCGCCAGCAGCGAGACGGGCCAAGAGACCCAGTACTTC. This codes for CASSETGQETQYF. The full variable domain, completed using reference TRBV5-1 and TRBJ2-5, is KAGVTQTPRYLIKTRGQQVTLSCSPISGHRSVSWYQQTPGQGLQFLFEYFSETQRNKGNFPGRFSGRQFSNSRSEMNVSTLELGDSALYLCASSETGQETQYFGPGTRLLVL.